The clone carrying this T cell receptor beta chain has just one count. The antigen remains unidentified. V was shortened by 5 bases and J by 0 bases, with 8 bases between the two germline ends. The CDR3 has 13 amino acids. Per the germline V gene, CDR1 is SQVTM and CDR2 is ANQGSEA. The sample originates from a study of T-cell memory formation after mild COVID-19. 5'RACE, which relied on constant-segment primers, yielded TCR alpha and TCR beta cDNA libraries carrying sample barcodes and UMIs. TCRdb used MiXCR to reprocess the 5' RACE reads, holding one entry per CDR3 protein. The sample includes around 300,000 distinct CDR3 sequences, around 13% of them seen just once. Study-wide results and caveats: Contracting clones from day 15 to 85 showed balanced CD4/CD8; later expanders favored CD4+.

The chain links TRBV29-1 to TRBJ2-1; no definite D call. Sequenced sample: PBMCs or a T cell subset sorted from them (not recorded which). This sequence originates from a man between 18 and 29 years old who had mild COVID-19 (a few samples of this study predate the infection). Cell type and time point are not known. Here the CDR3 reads CSVSSSSYNEQFF. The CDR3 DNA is TGCAGCGTTTCCAGCAGCTCCTACAATGAGCAGTTCTTC.